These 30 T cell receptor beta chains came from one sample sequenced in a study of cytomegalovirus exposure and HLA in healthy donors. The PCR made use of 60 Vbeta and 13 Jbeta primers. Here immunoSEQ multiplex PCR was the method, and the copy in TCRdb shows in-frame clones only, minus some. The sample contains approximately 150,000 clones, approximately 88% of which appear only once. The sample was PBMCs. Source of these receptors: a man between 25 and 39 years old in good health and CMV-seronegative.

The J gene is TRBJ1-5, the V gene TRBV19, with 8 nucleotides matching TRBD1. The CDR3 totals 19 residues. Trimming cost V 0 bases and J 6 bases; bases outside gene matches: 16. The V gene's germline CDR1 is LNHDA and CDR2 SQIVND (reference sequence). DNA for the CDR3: TGTGCCAGTAGTATAGAGAGCCCATGGACAGGGAGGTTGGGTCAGCCCCAGCATTTT. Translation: CASSIESPWTGRLGQPQHF.

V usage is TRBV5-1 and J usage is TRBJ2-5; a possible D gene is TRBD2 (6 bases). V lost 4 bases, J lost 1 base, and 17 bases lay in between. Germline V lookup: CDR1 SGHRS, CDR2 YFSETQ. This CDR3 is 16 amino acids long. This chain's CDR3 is CASSKSPSVPQETQYF. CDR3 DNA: TGCGCCAGCAGCAAATCCCCTAGCGTACCCCAAGAGACCCAGTACTTC.

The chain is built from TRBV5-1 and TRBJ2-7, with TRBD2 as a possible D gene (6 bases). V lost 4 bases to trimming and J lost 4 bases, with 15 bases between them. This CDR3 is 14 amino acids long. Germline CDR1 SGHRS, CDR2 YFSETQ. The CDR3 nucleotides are TGCGCCAGCAGCGCCGCAGGGACTCAATACGAGCAGTACTTC. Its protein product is CASSAAGTQYEQYF. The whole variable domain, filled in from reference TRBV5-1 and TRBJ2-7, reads KAGVTQTPRYLIKTRGQQVTLSCSPISGHRSVSWYQQTPGQGLQFLFEYFSETQRNKGNFPGRFSGRQFSNSRSEMNVSTLELGDSALYLCASSAAGTQYEQYFGPGTRLTVT.

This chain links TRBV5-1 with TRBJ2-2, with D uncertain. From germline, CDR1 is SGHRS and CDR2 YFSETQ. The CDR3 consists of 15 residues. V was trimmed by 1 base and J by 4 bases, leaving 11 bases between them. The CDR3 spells CASSLYWQSTGELFF. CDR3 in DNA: TGCGCCAGCAGCTTGTATTGGCAGTCCACCGGGGAGCTGTTTTTT.

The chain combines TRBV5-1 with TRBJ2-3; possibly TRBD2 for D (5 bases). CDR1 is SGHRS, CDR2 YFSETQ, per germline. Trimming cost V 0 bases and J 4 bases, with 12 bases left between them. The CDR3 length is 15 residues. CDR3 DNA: TGCGCCAGCAGCTTGGTAGCTAGCACCGCAGATACGCAGTATTTT. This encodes CASSLVASTADTQYF.

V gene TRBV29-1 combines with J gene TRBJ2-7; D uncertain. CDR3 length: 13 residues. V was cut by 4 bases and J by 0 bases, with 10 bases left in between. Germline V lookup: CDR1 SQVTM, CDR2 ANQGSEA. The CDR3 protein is CSVVRSHSYEQYF. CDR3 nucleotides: TGCAGCGTTGTCAGGTCCCACTCCTACGAGCAGTACTTC.

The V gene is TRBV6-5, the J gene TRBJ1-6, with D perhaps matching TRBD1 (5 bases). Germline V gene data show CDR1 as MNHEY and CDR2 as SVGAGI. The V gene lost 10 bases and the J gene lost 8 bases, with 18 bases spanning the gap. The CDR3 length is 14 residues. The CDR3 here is CATRTAGLDSPLHF. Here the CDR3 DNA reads TGTGCCACCCGAACGGCAGGGCTGGATTCACCCCTCCACTTT.

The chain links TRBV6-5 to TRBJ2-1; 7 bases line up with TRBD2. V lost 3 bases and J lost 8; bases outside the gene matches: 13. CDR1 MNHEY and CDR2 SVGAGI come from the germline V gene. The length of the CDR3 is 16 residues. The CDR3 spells CASSYLPGGRGHEQFF. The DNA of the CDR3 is TGTGCCAGCAGTTATTTGCCCGGAGGGAGGGGACATGAGCAGTTCTTC.

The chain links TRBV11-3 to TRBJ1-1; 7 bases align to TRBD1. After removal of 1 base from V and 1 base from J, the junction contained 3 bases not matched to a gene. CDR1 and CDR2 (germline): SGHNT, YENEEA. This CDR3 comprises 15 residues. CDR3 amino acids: CASSLVPGGNTEAFF. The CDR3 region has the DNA TGTGCCAGCAGCTTAGTGCCAGGGGGGAACACTGAAGCTTTCTTT.

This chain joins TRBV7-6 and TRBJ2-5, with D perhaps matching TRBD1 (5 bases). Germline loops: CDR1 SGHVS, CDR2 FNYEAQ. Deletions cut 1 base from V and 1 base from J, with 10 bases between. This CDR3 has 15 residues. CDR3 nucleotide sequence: TGTGCCAGCAGCTTAGAGGGGCTACCCCAAGAGACCCAGTACTTC. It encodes CASSLEGLPQETQYF.

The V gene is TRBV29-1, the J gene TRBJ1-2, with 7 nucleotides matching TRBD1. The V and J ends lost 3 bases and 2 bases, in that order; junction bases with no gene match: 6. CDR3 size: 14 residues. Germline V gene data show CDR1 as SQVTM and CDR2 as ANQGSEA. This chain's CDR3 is CSVDRVTGNYGYTF. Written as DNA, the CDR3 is TGCAGCGTTGATAGGGTGACAGGGAACTATGGCTACACCTTC.

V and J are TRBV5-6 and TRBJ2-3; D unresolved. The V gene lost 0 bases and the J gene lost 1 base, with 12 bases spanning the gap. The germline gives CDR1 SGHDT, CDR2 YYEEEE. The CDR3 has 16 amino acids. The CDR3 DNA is TGTGCCAGCAGCTTGGTCCTATCTCCGGGCACAGATACGCAGTATTTT. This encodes CASSLVLSPGTDTQYF. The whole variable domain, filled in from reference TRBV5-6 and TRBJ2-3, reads DAGVTQSPTHLIKTRGQQVTLRCSPKSGHDTVSWYQQALGQGPQFIFQYYEEEERQRGNFPDRFSGHQFPNYSSELNVNALLLGDSALYLCASSLVLSPGTDTQYFGPGTRLTVL.

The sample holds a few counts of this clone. CDR3 nucleotides: TGTGCCAGCAGCTTATCGAGCGGGGGGGTTCCTTCCTACGAGCAGTACTTC. It specifies CASSLSSGGVPSYEQYF. J is TRBJ2-7 and V is TRBV11-2; 10 nucleotides match TRBD2. V shed 2 bases and J 1 base; nucleotides not matched to a gene: 8. The CDR3 has 17 amino acids. Germline-derived CDR1 and CDR2 are SGHAT and FQNNGV.

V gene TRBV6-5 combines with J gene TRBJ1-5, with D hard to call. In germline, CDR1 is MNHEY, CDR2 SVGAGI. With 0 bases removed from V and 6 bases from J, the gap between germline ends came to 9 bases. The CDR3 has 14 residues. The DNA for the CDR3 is TGTGCCAGCAGTTACTCGGGAGGGAGTCAGCCCCAGCATTTT. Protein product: CASSYSGGSQPQHF.

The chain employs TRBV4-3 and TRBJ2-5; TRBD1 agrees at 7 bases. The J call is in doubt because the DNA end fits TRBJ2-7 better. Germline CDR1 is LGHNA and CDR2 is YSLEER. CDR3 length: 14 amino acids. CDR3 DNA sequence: TGCGCCAGCAGCCATAGGACAGGCCCCTACGAGCAGTACTTC. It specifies CASSHRTGPYEQYF.

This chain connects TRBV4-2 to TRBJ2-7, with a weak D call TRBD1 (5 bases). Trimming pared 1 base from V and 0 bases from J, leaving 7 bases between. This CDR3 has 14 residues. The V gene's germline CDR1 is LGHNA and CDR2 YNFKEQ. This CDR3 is CASSQGGASYEQYF. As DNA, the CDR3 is TGTGCCAGCAGCCAAGGGGGCGCCTCCTACGAGCAGTACTTC.

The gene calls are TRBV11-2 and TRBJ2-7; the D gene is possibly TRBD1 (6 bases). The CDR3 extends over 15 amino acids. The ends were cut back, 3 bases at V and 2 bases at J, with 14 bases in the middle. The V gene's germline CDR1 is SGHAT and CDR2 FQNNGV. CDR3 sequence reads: CASSFSGANPYEQYF. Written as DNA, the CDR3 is TGTGCCAGCAGCTTTTCAGGGGCGAATCCCTACGAGCAGTACTTC.

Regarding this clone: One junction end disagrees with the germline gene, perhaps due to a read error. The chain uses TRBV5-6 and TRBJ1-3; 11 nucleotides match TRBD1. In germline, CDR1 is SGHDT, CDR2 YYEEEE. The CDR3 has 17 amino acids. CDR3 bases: TGTGCCAGCACCTTGGACAGGGGGCATATCTCTGGAAACACCATATATTTT. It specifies CASTLDRGHISGNTIYF.

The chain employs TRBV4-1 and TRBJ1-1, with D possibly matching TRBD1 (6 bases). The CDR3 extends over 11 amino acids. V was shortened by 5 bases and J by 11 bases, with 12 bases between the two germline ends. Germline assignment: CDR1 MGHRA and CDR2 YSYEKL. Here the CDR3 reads CASSSEGGAFF. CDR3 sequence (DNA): TGCGCCAGCAGCTCAGAAGGGGGTGCTTTCTTT.

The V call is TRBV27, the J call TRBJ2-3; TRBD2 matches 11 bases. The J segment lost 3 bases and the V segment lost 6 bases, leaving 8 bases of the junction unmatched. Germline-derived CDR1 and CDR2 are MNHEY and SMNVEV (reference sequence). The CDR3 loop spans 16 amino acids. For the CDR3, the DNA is TGTGCCAGCAGGGGGCTAGCGGGGGGAGGAACAGATACGCAGTATTTT. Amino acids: CASRGLAGGGTDTQYF.

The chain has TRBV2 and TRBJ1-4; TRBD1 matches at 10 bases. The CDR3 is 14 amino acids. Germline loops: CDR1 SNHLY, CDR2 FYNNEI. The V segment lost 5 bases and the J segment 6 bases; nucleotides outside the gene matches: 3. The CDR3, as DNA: TGTGCCAGCAGTTCGGGGACAGGGGATGAAAAACTGTTTTTT. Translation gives CASSSGTGDEKLFF.

As DNA, the CDR3 is TGTGCCAGCAGCCCAGGGACAGGGGTCACTGAAGCTTTCTTT. It yields the protein CASSPGTGVTEAFF. This sequence joins TRBV14 and TRBJ1-1, with 10 bases fitting TRBD1. The CDR3 has 14 residues. Germline lookup yields CDR1 SGHDN and CDR2 FVKESK. Trimming took 4 bases from V and 4 from J; bases not matched to a gene: 3.

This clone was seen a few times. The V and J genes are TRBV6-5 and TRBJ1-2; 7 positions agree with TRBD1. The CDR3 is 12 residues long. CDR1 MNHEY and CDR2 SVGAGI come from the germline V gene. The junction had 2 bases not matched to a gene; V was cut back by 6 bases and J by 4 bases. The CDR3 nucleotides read TGTGCCAGCAGAGGGACAGTCTATGGCTACACCTTC. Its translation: CASRGTVYGYTF.

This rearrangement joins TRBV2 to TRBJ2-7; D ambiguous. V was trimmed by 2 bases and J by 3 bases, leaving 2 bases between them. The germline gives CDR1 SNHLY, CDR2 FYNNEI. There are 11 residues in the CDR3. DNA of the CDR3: TGTGCCAGCAGTGAATACTACGAGCAGTACTTC. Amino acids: CASSEYYEQYF.

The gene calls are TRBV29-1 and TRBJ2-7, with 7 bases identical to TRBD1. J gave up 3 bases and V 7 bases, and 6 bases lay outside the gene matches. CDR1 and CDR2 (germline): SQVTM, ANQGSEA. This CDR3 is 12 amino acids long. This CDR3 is CSAKQGLYEQYF. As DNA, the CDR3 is TGCAGCGCTAAACAGGGGCTCTACGAGCAGTACTTC.

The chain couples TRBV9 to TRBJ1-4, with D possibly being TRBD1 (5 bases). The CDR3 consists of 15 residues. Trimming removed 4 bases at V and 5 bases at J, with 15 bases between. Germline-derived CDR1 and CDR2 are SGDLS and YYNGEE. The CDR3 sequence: CASSPIGGANEKLFF. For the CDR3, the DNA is TGTGCCAGCAGCCCGATAGGAGGGGCCAATGAAAAACTGTTTTTT.

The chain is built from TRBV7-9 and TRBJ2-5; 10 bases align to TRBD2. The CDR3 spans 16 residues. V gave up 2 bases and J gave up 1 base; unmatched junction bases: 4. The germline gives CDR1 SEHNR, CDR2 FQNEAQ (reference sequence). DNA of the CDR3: TGTGCCAGCAGCTTATCCAGCGGGGGGGGCCAAGAGACCCAGTACTTC. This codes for CASSLSSGGGQETQYF.

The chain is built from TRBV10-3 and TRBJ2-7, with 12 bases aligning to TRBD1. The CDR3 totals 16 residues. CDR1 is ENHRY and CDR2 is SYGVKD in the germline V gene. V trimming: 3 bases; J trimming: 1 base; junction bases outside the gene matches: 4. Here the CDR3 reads CAISDGDRGQSYEQYF. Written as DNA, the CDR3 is TGTGCCATCAGTGACGGGGACAGGGGGCAATCCTACGAGCAGTACTTC.

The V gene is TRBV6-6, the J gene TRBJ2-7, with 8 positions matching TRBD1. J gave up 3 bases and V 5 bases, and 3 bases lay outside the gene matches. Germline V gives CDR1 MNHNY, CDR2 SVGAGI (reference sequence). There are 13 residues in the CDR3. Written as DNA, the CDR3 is TGTGCCAGCAGTCCCGGGACAGGCTACGAGCAGTACTTC. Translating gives CASSPGTGYEQYF.

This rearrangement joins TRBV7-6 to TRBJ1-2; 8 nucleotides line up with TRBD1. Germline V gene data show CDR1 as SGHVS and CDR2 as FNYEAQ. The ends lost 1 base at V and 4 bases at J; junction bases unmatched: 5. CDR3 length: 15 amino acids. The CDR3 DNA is TGTGCCAGCAGCTTAGGGACAGGGAGTGCCTATGGCTACACCTTC. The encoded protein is CASSLGTGSAYGYTF.